This is a list of T cell receptor beta chains from one sample in a study of blood T cell repertoires in COVID-19. Repertoires were generated with immunoSEQ multiplex PCR, while TCRdb's copy carries only in-frame clones and drops some. The sample lists about 310,000 clones, about nine tenths occurring once. The sample comprised PBMCs or T cells enriched from blood (not recorded which). The receptors derive from a woman between 25 and 40 years old who had recovered from COVID-19. Both conserved end residues are part of each CDR3. A D gene is named only where the DNA matches it firmly. The size field is filled for only some rows; it gives once, few, many or a size class.

J: TRBJ1-4; V: TRBV2; D: TRBD1; size: .; DNA: TGTGCCAGCAGGAGAGGACAGGGAACTGAAAAACTGTTTTTT; CDR3: CASRRGQGTEKLFF
J: TRBJ1-1; V: TRBV6-2/TRBV6-3; D: .; size: .; DNA: TGTGCCAGCAGTCAGACCAGCAGGGTGGCTGAAGCTTTCTTT; CDR3: CASSQTSRVAEAFF
J: TRBJ1-3; V: TRBV28; D: .; size: .; DNA: TGTGCCAGCAGTTGGGCAGGGCCTGGAAACACCATATATTTT; CDR3: CASSWAGPGNTIYF
J: TRBJ1-4; V: TRBV5-1; D: .; size: .; DNA: TGCGCCAGCAGCTCCGGACATTTGGTTGAAAAACTGTTTTTT; CDR3: CASSSGHLVEKLFF
J: TRBJ2-1; V: TRBV11-3; D: TRBD1; size: .; DNA: TGTGCCAGCAGCCGGATCCAGGACAGGGGTATGGACAATGAGCAGTTCTTC; CDR3: CASSRIQDRGMDNEQFF
J: TRBJ2-7; V: TRBV10-3; D: .; size: once; DNA: TGTGCCATCAAGACCCCCGGAGGGGACCCCTACGAGCAGTACTTC; CDR3: CAIKTPGGDPYEQYF
J: TRBJ1-4; V: TRBV18; D: .; size: .; DNA: TGTGCCAGCTCACCAACGCAGGGCACAACTAATGAAAAACTGTTTTTT; CDR3: CASSPTQGTTNEKLFF
J: TRBJ2-1; V: TRBV24-1; D: .; size: once; DNA: TGTGCCACCGGGTCCTGGTCCTATGCAGGTAATGAGCAGTTCTTC; CDR3: CATGSWSYAGNEQFF
J: TRBJ2-7; V: TRBV28; D: TRBD2; size: .; DNA: TGTGCCAGCAGTTTCCCCACGAAGCGGGAGGGGGACTACGAGCAGTACTTC; CDR3: CASSFPTKREGDYEQYF
J: TRBJ2-7; V: TRBV29-1; D: .; size: .; DNA: TGCAGCACGCGGGGCACGACCTACGAGCAGTACTTC; CDR3: CSTRGTTYEQYF
J: TRBJ2-1; V: TRBV7-9; D: TRBD1; size: .; DNA: TGTGCCAGCAGCTTAGGGACAGGGGTGGATGAGCAGTTCTTC; CDR3: CASSLGTGVDEQFF
J: TRBJ1-1; V: TRBV27; D: TRBD1; size: .; DNA: TGTGCCACTCATACCGGGCAGGGGGCCGGAGTCACTGAAGCTTTCTTT; CDR3: CATHTGQGAGVTEAFF
J: TRBJ2-3; V: TRBV7-2; D: .; size: .; DNA: TGTGCCAGCAGCTTACGTTCGTTAGGCACAGATACGCAGTATTTT; CDR3: CASSLRSLGTDTQYF
J: TRBJ1-5; V: TRBV3-1/TRBV3-2; D: TRBD1; size: .; DNA: TGTGCCAGCAGCTTCGCGGGACAGCTGAATCAGCCCCAGCATTTT; CDR3: CASSFAGQLNQPQHF
J: TRBJ1-5; V: TRBV20-1; D: .; size: .; DNA: TGCAGTGCTAGTAACACGAATCAGCCCCAGCATTTT; CDR3: CSASNTNQPQHF
J: TRBJ2-3; V: TRBV10-2; D: TRBD2; size: .; DNA: TGCGCCAGCAGTGAGTTACGGACTAGCGGAGATACGCAGTATTTT; CDR3: CASSELRTSGDTQYF
J: TRBJ1-1; V: TRBV5-1; D: .; size: .; DNA: TGCGCCAGCAGTTTTGACAGCGCTAACACTGAAGCTTTCTTT; CDR3: CASSFDSANTEAFF
J: TRBJ2-5; V: TRBV6-5; D: .; size: .; DNA: TGTGCCAGCAGTTACTCGGCCCCGGAGACCCAGTACTTC; CDR3: CASSYSAPETQYF
J: TRBJ2-7; V: TRBV7-9; D: TRBD2; size: .; DNA: TGTGCCAGCCAACGGGGGGGGCCCTACGAGCAGTACTTC; CDR3: CASQRGGPYEQYF
J: TRBJ1-2; V: TRBV7-9; D: TRBD1; size: .; DNA: TGTGCCAGCAGCCCAGGGAGTGCAGGGGGCCATGGCTACACCTTC; CDR3: CASSPGSAGGHGYTF
J: TRBJ1-6; V: TRBV11-2; D: .; size: few; DNA: TGTGCCAGCTCAGTGGGACAAGGACTTTCACCCCTCCACTTT; CDR3: CASSVGQGLSPLHF
J: TRBJ1-3; V: TRBV7-8; D: .; size: .; DNA: TGTGCCAGCAGCTTATTTCGGTCCCTCTCTGGAAACACCATATATTTT; CDR3: CASSLFRSLSGNTIYF
J: TRBJ2-7; V: TRBV6-1; D: .; size: .; DNA: TGTGCCAGCAGTGAAGCGTATTCCTACGAGCAGTACTTC; CDR3: CASSEAYSYEQYF
J: TRBJ2-1; V: TRBV24-1; D: .; size: .; DNA: TGTGCCACCAGTGATAAAGCAGGATTTAGGTACAATGAGCAGTTCTTC; CDR3: CATSDKAGFRYNEQFF
J: TRBJ2-7; V: TRBV5-6; D: TRBD2; size: .; DNA: TGTGCCAGCAGCTGGGGTATCGGGGAGGGCCCCCACGAGCAGTACTTC; CDR3: CASSWGIGEGPHEQYF
J: TRBJ2-7; V: TRBV9; D: .; size: .; DNA: TGTGCCAGCAGCGTGAGCGGGCTCGCCTACGAGCAGTACTTC; CDR3: CASSVSGLAYEQYF
J: TRBJ2-2; V: TRBV5-5; D: TRBD2; size: .; DNA: TGTGCCAGTACATGGACTAGCGGGAGAGTTCTGGACACCGGGGAGCTGTTTTTT; CDR3: CASTWTSGRVLDTGELFF
J: TRBJ2-3; V: TRBV28; D: .; size: few; DNA: TGTGCCAGCAGTTTGGGCTACCCGTATTCCACAGATACGCAGTATTTT; CDR3: CASSLGYPYSTDTQYF
J: TRBJ2-7; V: TRBV10-2; D: .; size: .; DNA: TGCGCCAGCAGTGAGTCGGGTGGTCAGGGTCGTGAGCAGTACTTC; CDR3: CASSESGGQGREQYF
J: TRBJ1-2; V: TRBV27; D: TRBD1; size: .; DNA: TGTGCCAGCAGTTTATCGGACAGGGGGTTCTATGGCTACACCTTC; CDR3: CASSLSDRGFYGYTF
J: TRBJ2-1; V: TRBV7-8; D: TRBD2; size: .; DNA: TGTGCCAGCAGCTCCTACTTTTTGACTAGCGGGGATCACAATGAGCAGTTCTTC; CDR3: CASSSYFLTSGDHNEQFF
J: TRBJ2-7; V: TRBV6-6; D: .; size: .; DNA: TGTGCCAGCAGTTACCGCAGGGAATACGAGCAGTACTTC; CDR3: CASSYRREYEQYF
J: TRBJ1-1; V: TRBV5-1; D: .; size: .; DNA: TGCGCCAGCAGCTTGGAGCGGGGGAGCACTGAAGCTTTCTTT; CDR3: CASSLERGSTEAFF
J: TRBJ2-3; V: TRBV7-2; D: TRBD2; size: .; DNA: TGTGCCAGCAGCTTAGAGGTAGCGGGAGGAACAGATACGCAGTATTTT; CDR3: CASSLEVAGGTDTQYF
J: TRBJ2-3; V: TRBV7-2; D: TRBD1; size: few; DNA: TGTGCCAGCAGCTCCTCAGGGGGCTGGAGCACAGATACGCAGTATTTT; CDR3: CASSSSGGWSTDTQYF
J: TRBJ1-2; V: TRBV19; D: TRBD1; size: .; DNA: TGTGCCAGTAGACCGGGACAGGGCGGCGTTGGCTATGGCTACACCTTC; CDR3: CASRPGQGGVGYGYTF
J: TRBJ1-5; V: TRBV5-3; D: .; size: .; DNA: TGTGCCTCCCAAGAGCGATCTTCGCGTAATCAGCCCCAGCATTTT; CDR3: CASQERSSRNQPQHF
J: TRBJ2-7; V: TRBV9; D: .; size: .; DNA: TGTGCCAGCAGCGTAGAACAGAACTACGAGCAGTACTTC; CDR3: CASSVEQNYEQYF
J: TRBJ1-3; V: TRBV19; D: .; size: .; DNA: TGTGCCAGTAGTATCGTCAGGGGCTCTGGAAACACCATATATTTT; CDR3: CASSIVRGSGNTIYF
J: TRBJ2-7; V: TRBV11-3; D: .; size: .; DNA: TGTGCCAGCAGCTTAGAGGGCGATACCTACGAGCAGTACTTC; CDR3: CASSLEGDTYEQYF
J: TRBJ2-5; V: TRBV7-9; D: .; size: once; DNA: TGTGCCAGCAGCCCGTTAGGAGTTCAAGAGACCCAGTACTTC; CDR3: CASSPLGVQETQYF
J: TRBJ1-2; V: TRBV7-8; D: .; size: .; DNA: TGTGCCAGCACCAAAACTCGGGGGGGGTCGAATGGCTACACCTTC; CDR3: CASTKTRGGSNGYTF
J: TRBJ1-5; V: TRBV7-2; D: TRBD1; size: .; DNA: TGTGCCAGCAGCCCGGGACAGGGGGCGTATCAGCCCCAGCATTTT; CDR3: CASSPGQGAYQPQHF
J: TRBJ2-2; V: TRBV4-3; D: .; size: .; DNA: TGCGCCAGCAGCCATCTCGAGGACACCGGGGAGCTGTTTTTT; CDR3: CASSHLEDTGELFF
J: TRBJ2-6; V: TRBV2; D: .; size: .; DNA: TGTGCCAGCAACGAGGACTTCTCTGGGGCCAACGTCCTGACTTTC; CDR3: CASNEDFSGANVLTF
J: TRBJ2-7; V: TRBV2; D: TRBD1; size: .; DNA: TGTGCCAGCAAAACCGGGACAGGGTCCTACGAGCAGTACTTC; CDR3: CASKTGTGSYEQYF
J: TRBJ2-1; V: TRBV7-9; D: TRBD2; size: .; DNA: TGTGCCAGCAGCTTAGGTTCTGCGGGAGGGGACAATGAGCAGTTCTTC; CDR3: CASSLGSAGGDNEQFF
J: TRBJ2-1; V: TRBV4-3; D: .; size: .; DNA: TGCGCCAGCGGCCAAGATAAGGGGACACGGCTCGTCAATGAGCAGTTCTTC; CDR3: CASGQDKGTRLVNEQFF
J: TRBJ2-1; V: TRBV4-3; D: .; size: many; DNA: TGCGCCAGCAGCCAAGATTTTTCCGCGGGATTGGGGTACAATGAGCAGTTCTTC; CDR3: CASSQDFSAGLGYNEQFF
J: TRBJ2-1; V: TRBV2; D: .; size: .; DNA: TGTGCCAGCGATATAGGAGCGGGCCCGACGGATGAGCAGTTCTTC; CDR3: CASDIGAGPTDEQFF
J: TRBJ1-2; V: TRBV10-3; D: .; size: .; DNA: TGTGCCATCAGGTCCAAGAATTCGACAGACTTCTATGGCTACACCTTC; CDR3: CAIRSKNSTDFYGYTF
J: TRBJ2-7; V: TRBV7-2; D: TRBD2; size: .; DNA: TGTGCCAGCAGCACGACTAGCGGGAGGGAAATGCAGTACTTC; CDR3: CASSTTSGREMQYF
J: TRBJ1-2; V: TRBV5-6; D: TRBD1; size: .; DNA: TGTGCCAGCAGCCAGACAGGGGTCAACTATGGCTACACCTTC; CDR3: CASSQTGVNYGYTF
J: TRBJ1-2; V: TRBV6-2/TRBV6-3; D: TRBD1; size: .; DNA: TGTGCCAGCAGTTTCCCCGTGAACTCGGACAGGGCGAGAGGCTACACCTTC; CDR3: CASSFPVNSDRARGYTF